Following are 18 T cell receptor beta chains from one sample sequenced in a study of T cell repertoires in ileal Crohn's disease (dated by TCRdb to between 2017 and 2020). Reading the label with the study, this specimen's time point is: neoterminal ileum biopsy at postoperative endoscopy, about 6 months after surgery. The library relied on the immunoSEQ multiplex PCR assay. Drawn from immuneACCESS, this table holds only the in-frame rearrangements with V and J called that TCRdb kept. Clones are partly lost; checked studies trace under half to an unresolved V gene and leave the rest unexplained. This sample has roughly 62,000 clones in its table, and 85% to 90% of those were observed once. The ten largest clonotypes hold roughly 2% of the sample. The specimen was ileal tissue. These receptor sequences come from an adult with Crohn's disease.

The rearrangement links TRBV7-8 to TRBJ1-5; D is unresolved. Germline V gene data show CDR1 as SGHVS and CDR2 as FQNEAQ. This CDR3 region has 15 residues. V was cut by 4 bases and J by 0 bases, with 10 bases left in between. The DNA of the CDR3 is TGTGCCAGCAGCTCCCGTGGCTCTAGCAATCAGCCCCAGCATTTT. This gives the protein CASSSRGSSNQPQHF.

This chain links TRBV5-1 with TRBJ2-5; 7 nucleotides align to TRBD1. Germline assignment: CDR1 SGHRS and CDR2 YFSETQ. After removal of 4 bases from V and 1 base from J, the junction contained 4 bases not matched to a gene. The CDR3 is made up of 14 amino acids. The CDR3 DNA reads TGCGCCAGCAGCCCCGGACAGGTCCAAGAGACCCAGTACTTC. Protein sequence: CASSPGQVQETQYF.

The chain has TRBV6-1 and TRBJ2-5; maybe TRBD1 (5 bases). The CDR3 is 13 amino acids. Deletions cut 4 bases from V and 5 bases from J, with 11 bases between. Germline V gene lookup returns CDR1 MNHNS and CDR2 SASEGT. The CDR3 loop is CASSAGFRETQYF. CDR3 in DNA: TGTGCCAGCAGTGCAGGGTTTAGGGAGACCCAGTACTTC.

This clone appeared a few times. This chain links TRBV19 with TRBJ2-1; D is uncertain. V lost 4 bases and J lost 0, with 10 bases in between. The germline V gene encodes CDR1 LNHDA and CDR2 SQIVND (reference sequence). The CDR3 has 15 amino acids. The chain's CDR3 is CASSSRDNSYNEQFF. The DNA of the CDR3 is TGTGCCAGTAGTAGTCGTGACAACTCCTACAATGAGCAGTTCTTC.

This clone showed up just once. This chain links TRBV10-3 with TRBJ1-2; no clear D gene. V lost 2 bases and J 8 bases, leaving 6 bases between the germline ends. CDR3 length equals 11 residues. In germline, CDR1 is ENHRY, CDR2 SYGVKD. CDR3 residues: CAISEKSGYTF. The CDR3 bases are TGTGCCATCAGTGAGAAATCGGGCTACACCTTC.

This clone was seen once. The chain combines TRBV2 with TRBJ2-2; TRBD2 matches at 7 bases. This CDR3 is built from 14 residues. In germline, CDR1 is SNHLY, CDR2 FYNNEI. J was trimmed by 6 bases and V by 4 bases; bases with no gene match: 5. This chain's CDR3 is CASSVTSRAGELFF. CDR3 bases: TGTGCCAGCAGTGTGACTAGCCGGGCCGGGGAGCTGTTTTTT.

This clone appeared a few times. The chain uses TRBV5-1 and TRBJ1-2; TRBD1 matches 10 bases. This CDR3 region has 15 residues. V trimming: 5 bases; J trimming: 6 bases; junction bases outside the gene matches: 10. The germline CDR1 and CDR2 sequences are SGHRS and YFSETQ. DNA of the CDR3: TGCGCCAGCAGGCAAGGGACAGGGGCGTTGCATGGCTACACCTTC. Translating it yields CASRQGTGALHGYTF. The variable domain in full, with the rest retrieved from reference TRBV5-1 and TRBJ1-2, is KAGVTQTPRYLIKTRGQQVTLSCSPISGHRSVSWYQQTPGQGLQFLFEYFSETQRNKGNFPGRFSGRQFSNSRSEMNVSTLELGDSALYLCASRQGTGALHGYTFGSGTRLTVV.

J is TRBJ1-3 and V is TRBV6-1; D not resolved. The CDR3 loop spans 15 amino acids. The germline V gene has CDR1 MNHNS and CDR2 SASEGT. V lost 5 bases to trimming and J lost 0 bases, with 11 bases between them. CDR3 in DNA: TGTGCCAGCAGTATAGACAAACTCTCTGGAAACACCATATATTTT. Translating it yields CASSIDKLSGNTIYF.

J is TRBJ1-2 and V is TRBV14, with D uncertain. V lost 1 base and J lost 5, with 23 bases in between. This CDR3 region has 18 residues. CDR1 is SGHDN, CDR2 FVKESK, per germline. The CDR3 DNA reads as TGTGCCAGCAGCCAAGCTTTCCAGGCCGCTCTGAGAGTTTATGGCTACACCTTC. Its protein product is CASSQAFQAALRVYGYTF.

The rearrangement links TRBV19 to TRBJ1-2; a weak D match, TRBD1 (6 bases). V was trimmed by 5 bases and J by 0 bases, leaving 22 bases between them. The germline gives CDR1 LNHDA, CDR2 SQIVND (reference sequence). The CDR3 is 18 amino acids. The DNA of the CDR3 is TGTGCCAGTAGTTATCTCGCAAGGGACATAATAGCTAACTATGGCTACACCTTC. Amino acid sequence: CASSYLARDIIANYGYTF.

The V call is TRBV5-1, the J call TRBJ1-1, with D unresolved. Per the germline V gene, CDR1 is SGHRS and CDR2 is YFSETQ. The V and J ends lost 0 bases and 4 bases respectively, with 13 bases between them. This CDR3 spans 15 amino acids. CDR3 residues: CASSLGQLTGTEAFF. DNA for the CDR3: TGCGCCAGCAGCTTGGGGCAGCTAACGGGCACTGAAGCTTTCTTT.

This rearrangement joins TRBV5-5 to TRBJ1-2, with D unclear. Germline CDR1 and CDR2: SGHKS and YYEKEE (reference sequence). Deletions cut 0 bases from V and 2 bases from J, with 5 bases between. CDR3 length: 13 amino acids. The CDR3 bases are TGTGCCAGCAGCTTGGGCGGGAACTATGGCTACACCTTC. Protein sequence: CASSLGGNYGYTF.

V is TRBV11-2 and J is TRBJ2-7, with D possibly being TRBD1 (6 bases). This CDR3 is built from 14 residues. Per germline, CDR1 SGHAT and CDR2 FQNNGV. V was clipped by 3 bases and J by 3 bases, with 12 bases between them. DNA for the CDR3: TGTGCCAGCAGCTTCCAAACAGGGAGCTACGAGCAGTACGTC. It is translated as CASSFQTGSYEQYV.

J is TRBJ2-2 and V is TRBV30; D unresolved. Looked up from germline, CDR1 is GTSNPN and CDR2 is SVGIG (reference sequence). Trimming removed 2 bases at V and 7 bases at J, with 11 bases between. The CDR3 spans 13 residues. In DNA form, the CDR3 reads TGTGCCTGGAGTCCTAGAGGTTACGGGGAGCTGTTTTTT. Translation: CAWSPRGYGELFF.

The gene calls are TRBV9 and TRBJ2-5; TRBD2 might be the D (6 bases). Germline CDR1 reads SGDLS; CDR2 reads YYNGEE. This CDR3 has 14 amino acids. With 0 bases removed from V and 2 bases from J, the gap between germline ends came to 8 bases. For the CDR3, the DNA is TGTGCCAGCAGCGTAGTTGGGGGGCAAGAGACCCAGTACTTC. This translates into CASSVVGGQETQYF. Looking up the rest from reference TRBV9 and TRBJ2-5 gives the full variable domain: DSGVTQTPKHLITATGQRVTLRCSPRSGDLSVYWYQQSLDQGLQFLIQYYNGEERAKGNILERFSAQQFPDLHSELNLSSLELGDSALYFCASSVVGGQETQYFGPGTRLLVL.

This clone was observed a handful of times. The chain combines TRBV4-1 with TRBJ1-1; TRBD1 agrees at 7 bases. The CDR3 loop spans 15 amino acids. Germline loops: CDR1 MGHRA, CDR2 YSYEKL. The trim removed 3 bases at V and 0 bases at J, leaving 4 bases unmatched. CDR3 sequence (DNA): TGCGCCAGCAGCCAGCAGGGACAGATGAACACTGAAGCTTTCTTT. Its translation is CASSQQGQMNTEAFF.

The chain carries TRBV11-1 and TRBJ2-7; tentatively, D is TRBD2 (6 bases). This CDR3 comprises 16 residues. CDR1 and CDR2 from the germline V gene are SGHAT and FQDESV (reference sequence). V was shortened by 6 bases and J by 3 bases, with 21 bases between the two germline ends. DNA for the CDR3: TGTGCCAGCAGTTCAACTGCGGGATTTTTGGGCTACGAGCAGTACTTC. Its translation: CASSSTAGFLGYEQYF.

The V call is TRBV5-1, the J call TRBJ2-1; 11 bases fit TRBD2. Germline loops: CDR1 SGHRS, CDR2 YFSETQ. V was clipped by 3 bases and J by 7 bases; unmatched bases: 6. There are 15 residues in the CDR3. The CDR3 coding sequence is TGCGCCAGCAGCTCCGGGACTAGCGGTTTGAATGAGCAGTTCTTC. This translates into CASSSGTSGLNEQFF.